These T cell receptor beta chains were read from a single sample in a study of cytomegalovirus exposure and HLA in healthy donors. Generated by immunoSEQ multiplex PCR, the TCRdb table keeps only in-frame clones and is missing some. The data hold over 100,000 clones, with 80% to 85% observed a single time. Source material: PBMCs. These receptors all stem from a young man in good health and CMV-seronegative. Each CDR3 is given with its conserved first and last residue. A D gene is named only where the DNA matches it firmly. Some rows mark clone size as missing; the rest say once, few, many or name a class of expanded clone.

v_gene	j_gene	d_gene	abundance	CDR3aa	CDR3nt
TRBV7-2	TRBJ1-2	.	.	CASSLVGLNYGYTF	TGTGCCAGCAGCTTAGTCGGGTTAAACTATGGCTACACCTTC
TRBV6-4	TRBJ1-1	TRBD1	.	CASRKTGTGSTEAFF	TGTGCCAGCAGGAAGACCGGGACAGGGAGTACTGAAGCTTTCTTT
TRBV25-1	TRBJ2-3	TRBD2	few	CASSALGLAPTDTQYF	TGTGCCAGCAGTGCTCTAGGACTAGCCCCAACAGATACGCAGTATTTT
TRBV5-1	TRBJ1-1	TRBD1	.	CASRPTQGAAEAFF	TGCGCCAGCAGACCTACCCAGGGGGCGGCGGAAGCTTTCTTT
TRBV7-6	TRBJ2-5	TRBD2	.	CASSLIAGAGETQYF	TGTGCCAGCAGCTTAATAGCGGGGGCCGGGGAGACCCAGTACTTC
TRBV6-1	TRBJ2-7	.	once	CASLSAGTRGGEQYF	TGTGCCAGCCTGTCAGCCGGGACACGGGGCGGCGAGCAGTACTTC
TRBV6-4	TRBJ2-3	.	.	CASSETGGEADTQYF	TGTGCCAGCAGTGAAACCGGTGGGGAGGCAGATACGCAGTATTTT
TRBV19	TRBJ2-5	.	.	CASSPRGSETQYF	TGTGCCAGTAGCCCGAGAGGGTCAGAGACCCAGTACTTC
TRBV4-1	TRBJ2-6	.	.	CASSQETRAGANGLTF	TGCGCCAGCAGCCAAGAAACCAGGGCTGGGGCCAACGGCCTGACTTTC
TRBV20-1	TRBJ2-1	.	.	CSASPHNEQFF	TGCAGTGCTAGTCCTCACAATGAGCAGTTCTTC
TRBV5-1	TRBJ2-7	TRBD1	.	CASSWETGYREQYF	TGCGCCAGCAGCTGGGAGACAGGGTATCGCGAGCAGTACTTC
TRBV28	TRBJ2-5	TRBD1	.	CASSAPSQGTMETQYF	TGTGCCAGCAGTGCCCCCTCACAGGGGACCATGGAGACCCAGTACTTC
TRBV7-2	TRBJ2-2	TRBD2	.	CASSPSGANTGELFF	TGTGCCAGCAGCCCTAGCGGGGCAAACACCGGGGAGCTGTTTTTT
TRBV30	TRBJ1-1	TRBD1	.	CAWSKDRGNTEAFF	TGTGCCTGGAGTAAAGACAGGGGGAACACTGAAGCTTTCTTT
TRBV11-2	TRBJ2-7	TRBD2	.	CASSPHPGGVTYEQYF	TGTGCCAGCAGCCCACATCCGGGGGGTGTAACCTACGAGCAGTACTTC
TRBV2	TRBJ2-1	TRBD2	.	CASSSTSGVNEQFF	TGTGCCAGCAGTTCGACTAGCGGGGTCAATGAGCAGTTCTTC
TRBV29-1	TRBJ2-1	.	.	CSVGTYREQFF	TGCAGCGTTGGGACTTATCGTGAGCAGTTCTTC
TRBV10-1	TRBJ2-3	TRBD2	.	CASSELASGFSTDTQYF	TGCGCCAGCAGTGAGCTGGCTAGCGGATTTAGCACAGATACGCAGTATTTT
TRBV5-1	TRBJ1-2	TRBD1	.	CASSFLAGDSSYGYTF	TGCGCCAGCAGCTTCTTGGCAGGGGACAGCAGCTATGGCTACACCTTC
TRBV13	TRBJ2-3	TRBD2	.	CASSLGARLAGGRSTDTQYF	TGTGCCAGCAGCTTAGGAGCACGACTAGCGGGGGGGAGAAGCACAGATACGCAGTATTTT
TRBV5-1	TRBJ1-4	TRBD1	.	CASSRDRATTNEKLFF	TGCGCCAGCAGTCGGGACAGGGCCACAACTAATGAAAAACTGTTTTTT
TRBV6-1	TRBJ1-1	.	.	CASSGTANTEAFF	TGTGCCAGCAGTGGGACAGCCAACACTGAAGCTTTCTTT
TRBV9	TRBJ1-1	.	once	CASSVDAGTGHTEAFF	TGTGCCAGCAGCGTAGATGCTGGGACTGGGCACACTGAAGCTTTCTTT
TRBV27	TRBJ2-5	.	.	CASSSLGWEEETQYF	TGTGCCAGCAGTTCCCTCGGTTGGGAGGAAGAGACCCAGTACTTC
TRBV5-1	TRBJ2-7	.	once	CASSRGSFDPYEQYF	TGCGCCAGCAGCAGGGGGTCCTTTGATCCCTACGAGCAGTACTTC
TRBV11-2	TRBJ2-7	TRBD2	.	CASSLAGGSYEQYF	TGTGCCAGCAGCTTAGCGGGGGGCTCCTACGAGCAGTACTTC
TRBV6-5	TRBJ1-3	TRBD1	few	CASSGQLGNTIYF	TGTGCCAGTTCGGGACAGCTCGGAAACACCATATATTTT
TRBV28	TRBJ2-3	TRBD2	few	CASTAGNADTQYF	TGTGCCAGCACAGCGGGGAACGCAGATACGCAGTATTTT
TRBV15	TRBJ1-2	.	.	CATSREGQGLGGYTF	TGTGCCACCAGCAGAGAAGGGCAGGGCCTGGGTGGCTACACCTTC
TRBV5-1	TRBJ2-7	TRBD2	.	CASSQRGGTYEQYF	TGCGCCAGCAGTCAACGGGGGGGCACCTACGAGCAGTACTTC
TRBV5-1	TRBJ1-6	.	.	CASSLSTAGKEYSPLHF	TGCGCCAGCAGCTTGTCCACAGCGGGAAAGGAGTATTCACCCCTCCACTTT
TRBV28	TRBJ1-2	.	.	CASSSERENGYTF	TGTGCCAGCAGCTCGGAGCGGGAAAATGGCTACACCTTC
TRBV5-1	TRBJ1-3	TRBD1	.	CASSTQTGVGTIYF	TGCGCCAGCAGCACCCAGACAGGGGTGGGCACCATATATTTT
TRBV20-1	TRBJ1-6	.	.	CSALKGVALHF	TGCAGTGCTTTGAAAGGGGTAGCCCTCCACTTT
TRBV27	TRBJ2-7	.	.	CASSSNRVYYEQYF	TGTGCCAGCAGTTCCAACAGGGTTTACTACGAGCAGTACTTC
TRBV28	TRBJ2-7	.	.	CASSLGGWTDQWEQYF	TGTGCCAGCAGTTTAGGTGGTTGGACAGACCAGTGGGAGCAGTACTTC
TRBV11-3	TRBJ2-1	TRBD2	few	CASSSGTSGGAYEQFF	TGTGCCAGCAGCTCCGGGACTAGCGGGGGGGCCTATGAGCAGTTCTTC
TRBV5-6	TRBJ2-2	TRBD2	.	CASRPGGKNTGELFF	TGTGCCAGCCGGCCCGGGGGGAAAAACACCGGGGAGCTGTTTTTT
TRBV27	TRBJ2-7	.	.	CASSRGYLPYEQYF	TGTGCCAGCAGTAGGGGGTACTTACCCTACGAGCAGTACTTC
TRBV5-1	TRBJ2-7	TRBD1	.	CASSLDGQGAGEQYF	TGCGCCAGCAGCTTGGACGGGCAGGGGGCTGGGGAGCAGTACTTC
TRBV5-1	TRBJ2-3	.	few	CASRIRRPADTQYF	TGCGCCAGCAGGATACGCAGGCCCGCCGATACGCAGTATTTT
TRBV10-3	TRBJ2-1	TRBD2	.	CAISDGGVDEQFF	TGTGCCATCAGTGATGGGGGGGTGGATGAGCAGTTCTTC
TRBV7-2	TRBJ1-1	.	.	CASSWGRNTEAFF	TGTGCCAGCAGCTGGGGGCGGAACACTGAAGCTTTCTTT
TRBV25-1	TRBJ1-1	TRBD1	.	CASSESGTGVRAEAFF	TGTGCCAGCAGTGAATCCGGGACAGGGGTTAGGGCTGAAGCTTTCTTT
TRBV15	TRBJ2-3	TRBD2	.	CATSPGTSGFQDTQYF	TGTGCCACCAGCCCTGGGACTAGCGGATTTCAAGATACGCAGTATTTT
TRBV6-5	TRBJ1-2	.	.	CATGAIQGNYGYTF	TGTGCCACCGGGGCCATACAGGGAAACTATGGCTACACCTTC
TRBV4-1	TRBJ1-6	TRBD1	.	CASSQVSGTGYSPLHF	TGCGCCAGCAGCCAAGTTAGTGGGACAGGGTATTCACCCCTCCACTTT
TRBV2	TRBJ2-7	.	.	CASTGKGIYEGSYF	TGTGCCAGCACGGGCAAAGGTATCTACGAGGGTTCGTACTTC
TRBV28	TRBJ2-7	.	.	CASSLSSGGPKSEQYF	TGTGCCAGCAGTTTATCGAGCGGAGGGCCGAAGTCCGAGCAGTACTTC
TRBV12-1	TRBJ1-6	.	.	CASSQTSTGESYNSPLHF	TGTGCCAGCAGCCAGACATCAACAGGGGAGTCCTATAATTCACCCCTCCACTTT
TRBV7-9	TRBJ1-4	TRBD1	.	CASSSGTGEKLFF	TGTGCCAGCAGCTCCGGGACAGGAGAAAAACTGTTTTTT